This T cell receptor beta chain appears in the sequencing data of a study of sequential checkpoint blockade in melanoma. In the study overall: First-line arms were nivolumab then ipilimumab, or the reverse, randomized 1:1. Both treatment sequences were followed by maintenance nivolumab.

The sample's treatment: randomized to nivolumab then ipilimumab (arm A) or the reverse (arm B). None of the patients previously received DNA-damaging chemotherapy. From thawed PBMCs, live CD3+CD8+ cells negative for CD19 and CD56 were sorted. Libraries were prepared by immunoSEQ multiplex PCR; TCRdb keeps only in-frame clonotypes and omits some of them. The sample yields 30,000 to 40,000 clones, over 75% seen once. The germline gives CDR1 SGHVS, CDR2 FNYEAQ. There are 13 residues in the CDR3. V lost 5 bases to trimming and J lost 0 bases, with 8 bases between them. The rearrangement joins TRBV7-6 to TRBJ2-7; TRBD2 is a possible D gene (5 bases). The sample was CD8+ T cells sorted from blood (inferred from file names), taken from a patient given nivolumab and ipilimumab in sequence. The receptor comes from a human donor with melanoma. CDR3: CASSPEGSYEQYV. Written as DNA, the CDR3 is TGTGCCAGCAGCCCCGAGGGCTCCTACGAGCAGTACGTC.